The rows below give T cell receptor beta chains drawn from one sample of a study of response to subunit inactivated influenza vaccine. TCRdb analysed the RT-PCR reads with MiXCR anew, one entry per CDR3 protein. The sample lists 300,000 to 350,000 distinct CDR3 sequences; about 20% were seen once. The specimen was PBMCs from blood, collected approximately 20 months after vaccination. All receptors come from a man aged 50 to 69 who received an inactivated influenza vaccine. CDR3s include the opening cysteine and the closing phenylalanine or tryptophan. Fields, in order: clone size, J gene, D gene, V gene, CDR3 DNA, CDR3 protein. The D gene is left open where the match is weak. Only part of the rows carry a size: once, few, many, or a class if the clone is expanded.

few	TRBJ2-1	TRBD2	TRBV2	TGTGCCAGCAGGCCGGGACTAGCGGGAGGTCCCTACAATGAGCAGTTCTTC	CASRPGLAGGPYNEQFF
NA	TRBJ2-3	NA	TRBV7-9	TGTGCCAGCAGCAGCACTGGGGATACGCAGTATTTT	CASSSTGDTQYF
many	TRBJ1-5	NA	TRBV9	TGTGCCAGCAGCGTAGACTCTTTGGGGACTCAGCCCCAGCATTTT	CASSVDSLGTQPQHF
NA	TRBJ1-3	NA	TRBV12-3/TRBV12-4	TGTGCCAGCAGTTCCTCCCCGGGCAGGGCCTCATTT	CASSSSPGRASF
NA	TRBJ1-2	NA	TRBV20-1	TGCAGTGCCACGGCCGATGACTATGGCTACACCTTC	CSATADDYGYTF
NA	TRBJ2-4	NA	TRBV3-1	TGTGCCAGCAGCCAAGAAACTGGAGCGGGAGCCAAAAACATTCAGTACTTC	CASSQETGAGAKNIQYF
NA	TRBJ1-1	NA	TRBV7-2	TGTGCCAGCAGCTTATTGTCAGTTGGGGGTATGAACACTGAAGCTTTCTTT	CASSLLSVGGMNTEAFF
few	TRBJ2-7	TRBD1	TRBV12-3/TRBV12-4	TGTGCCAGCAGCCGCCCGGGACAGGGTATCTACGAGCAGTACTTC	CASSRPGQGIYEQYF
NA	TRBJ1-5	NA	TRBV6-5	TGTGCCAGCAGTTACAACGAGGCTCAGCCCCAGCATTTT	CASSYNEAQPQHF
NA	TRBJ2-7	NA	TRBV7-6	TGTGCCAGCAGCTTAGTTGCAGGGGACGAGCAGTACTTC	CASSLVAGDEQYF
NA	TRBJ1-1	TRBD1	TRBV10-1	TGCGCCAGCAGTTTGGACAGGAAGTTTTTCGCTGAAGCTTTCTTT	CASSLDRKFFAEAFF
NA	TRBJ2-7	TRBD2	TRBV6-2/TRBV6-3	TGTGCCAGCAGTTACTCGTTGACTAGCGGGGCCTACGAGCAGTACTTC	CASSYSLTSGAYEQYF
few	TRBJ1-1	TRBD1	TRBV5-1	TGCGCCAGCAGCCCGCGGACAGGGCAGGACCCTATGAACACTGAAGCTTTCTTT	CASSPRTGQDPMNTEAFF
NA	TRBJ2-2	TRBD1	TRBV7-2	TGTGCCAGCAGCTTAGGACAGGGAATGGCCGGGGAGCTGTTTTTT	CASSLGQGMAGELFF
many	TRBJ1-2	NA	TRBV27	TGTGCCAGCAGTTCTACTAACTATGGCTACACCTTC	CASSSTNYGYTF
NA	TRBJ2-6	NA	TRBV4-1	TGCGCCAGCAGCCAAGAGTCGGGCTTCTCTGGGGCCAACGTCCTGACTTTC	CASSQESGFSGANVLTF
few	TRBJ1-3	NA	TRBV10-3	TGTGCCATCAGTGAGTCCGGGGGTGTAGGAAACACCATATATTTT	CAISESGGVGNTIYF
many	TRBJ1-5	NA	TRBV4-2	TGTGCCAGCAGCCAGATCCAGGGAGCGGGGTATCAGCCCCAGCATTTT	CASSQIQGAGYQPQHF
NA	TRBJ1-4	TRBD1	TRBV20-1	TGCAGTGCTAGAGACATGGGACAGATTAATGAAAAACTGTTTTTT	CSARDMGQINEKLFF
few	TRBJ1-1	NA	TRBV4-2	TGTGCCAGCAGCCAAACGGGACTGAGGAACACTGAAGCTTTCTTT	CASSQTGLRNTEAFF
NA	TRBJ2-7	TRBD1	TRBV6-1	TGTGCCAGCAGCACCGGACAGGGGAATCTCTACGAGCAGTACTTC	CASSTGQGNLYEQYF
NA	TRBJ2-7	NA	TRBV29-1	TGCAGCGCCCGGGTAAGCTTGTACGAGCAGTACTTC	CSARVSLYEQYF
few	TRBJ2-5	NA	TRBV20-1	TGCAGTGCTAGTAGTCAACAAGAGACCCAGTACTTC	CSASSQQETQYF
NA	TRBJ2-7	TRBD2	TRBV5-6	TGTGCCAGCAGCTTTTGGCGGGGGTTCTCCTACGAGCAGTACTTC	CASSFWRGFSYEQYF
NA	TRBJ1-5	NA	TRBV28	TGTGCCAGCAGTCTCCCGCTTGGGCGGAATCAGCCCCAGCATTTT	CASSLPLGRNQPQHF
few	TRBJ1-2	NA	TRBV11-2	TGTGCCAGCAGCTTAGATCAGCTCTCCTATGGCTACACCTTC	CASSLDQLSYGYTF
NA	TRBJ2-7	NA	TRBV6-1	TGTGCCAGCAGACCCGGGGCCCCCTACGAGCAGTACTTC	CASRPGAPYEQYF
few	TRBJ1-4	NA	TRBV4-3	TGCGCCAGCAGCCAACACGCACAGGCAACTAATGAAAAACTGTTTTTT	CASSQHAQATNEKLFF
NA	TRBJ2-3	NA	TRBV24-1	TGTGCCACCAGTGAAACAGTCACAGATACGCAGTATTTT	CATSETVTDTQYF
many	TRBJ1-6	TRBD1	TRBV12-3/TRBV12-4	TGTGCCAGCAGTTTATATGACCCGGGACAGGGGGTTTCACCCCTCCACTTT	CASSLYDPGQGVSPLHF
NA	TRBJ2-2	TRBD1	TRBV25-1	TGTGCCAGCAGCCCGACAGGGGCCGGGGAGCTGTTTTTT	CASSPTGAGELFF
NA	TRBJ2-3	TRBD1	TRBV29-1	TGCAGCGCCAAAATGACAGGGTCCAAAGATACGCAGTATTTT	CSAKMTGSKDTQYF
NA	TRBJ2-5	NA	TRBV24-1	TGTGCCACCAGTGATTTGCGGGGACCGGGACACCAGGGAGAGACCCAGTACTTC	CATSDLRGPGHQGETQYF
NA	TRBJ1-5	TRBD1	TRBV7-2	TGTGCCAGCAGCTTAGTAGGGGGCATTAGTCAGCCCCAGCATTTT	CASSLVGGISQPQHF
NA	TRBJ1-5	TRBD1	TRBV5-6	TGTGCCAGCAGCAAGACAGGGGCGGGACAGCCCCAGCTTTTT	CASSKTGAGQPQLF
NA	TRBJ2-1	NA	TRBV5-6	TGTGCCAGCAGCTTGCGGAGGGCTAGCTCCTACAATGAGCAGTTCTTC	CASSLRRASSYNEQFF
once	TRBJ2-2	NA	TRBV6-2/TRBV6-3	TGTGCCAGCAGTAGTTTAGGACAGACGAACACCGGGGAGCTGTTTTTT	CASSSLGQTNTGELFF
few	TRBJ1-1	TRBD1	TRBV7-9	TGTGCCAGCAGCACCCAGGACAGGGCTGAAGCTTTCTTT	CASSTQDRAEAFF
few	TRBJ1-2	NA	TRBV15	TGTGCCACCAGCAGAGAAAGCGGGGTTGGCTACACCTTC	CATSRESGVGYTF
NA	TRBJ1-1	NA	TRBV30	TGTGCCTCAGACAGAACCCAAGCTTTCTTT	CASDRTQAFF
NA	TRBJ1-5	TRBD1	TRBV20-1	TGCAGTGCAGGACAGGGTCCTCTTCCCCAGCATTTT	CSAGQGPLPQHF
NA	TRBJ1-5	TRBD1	TRBV6-1	TGTGCCAGCAGACCCGGGACAGCCAATCAGCCCCAGCATTTT	CASRPGTANQPQHF
NA	TRBJ2-2	NA	TRBV18	TGTGCCAGCTCACCGTACAGACCGAACACCGGGGAGCTGTTTTTT	CASSPYRPNTGELFF
few	TRBJ1-5	NA	TRBV5-5	TGTGCCAGCAGCTTGGAACCTGGGGTCAATCAGCCCCAGCATTTT	CASSLEPGVNQPQHF
NA	TRBJ2-7	NA	TRBV5-1	TGCGCCAGCAGCAGGGTATCCGCCTCCTACGAGCAGTACTTC	CASSRVSASYEQYF
NA	TRBJ2-1	TRBD2	TRBV4-1	TGCGCCAGCAGCCAAGAGCGGGGGGCTACCAATAAGCAGTTCTTC	CASSQERGATNKQFF
NA	TRBJ1-2	NA	TRBV12-3/TRBV12-4	TGTGCCAGCAGTTTCGGGGACGCTCAGGGCTACACCTTC	CASSFGDAQGYTF
few	TRBJ1-5	NA	TRBV7-2	TGTGCCAGCAGCCCGGGGGGTACGGGAACTCAGCCCCAGCATTTT	CASSPGGTGTQPQHF
NA	TRBJ1-5	NA	TRBV10-2	TGCGCCAGCAGTGAGCGGCTCTCGGGCAGCAATCAGCCCCAGCATTTT	CASSERLSGSNQPQHF
NA	TRBJ2-7	TRBD1	TRBV3-1	TGTGCCAGCAGCTACGGAGGACAGGGGTTCTACGAGCAGTACTTC	CASSYGGQGFYEQYF
few	TRBJ2-1	NA	TRBV7-9	TGTGCCAGCAGCTTAGGCTTGGGGGAGCCGGGATACAATGAGCAGTTCTTC	CASSLGLGEPGYNEQFF
NA	TRBJ2-2	NA	TRBV5-4	TGTGCCAGCAGCACTGACACCTCATTTTCGAACACCGGGGAGCTGTTTTTT	CASSTDTSFSNTGELFF